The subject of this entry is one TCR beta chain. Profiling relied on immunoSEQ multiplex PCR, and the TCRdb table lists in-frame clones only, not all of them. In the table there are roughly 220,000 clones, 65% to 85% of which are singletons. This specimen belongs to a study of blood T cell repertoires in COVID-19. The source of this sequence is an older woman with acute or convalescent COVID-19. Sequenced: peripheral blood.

The CDR3 is CAWSPGTGGYTF. In nucleotides, the CDR3 is TGTGCCTGGAGTCCGGGGACAGGGGGCTACACCTTC. The V and J genes are TRBV30 and TRBJ1-2; 9 nucleotides match TRBD1. J lost 8 bases, V lost 2 bases, and 3 bases had no gene match. The CDR3 totals 12 residues. Germline CDR1 is GTSNPN and CDR2 is SVGIG (reference sequence).